This TCR beta chain is drawn from a study of CD8 T cells in Susac syndrome. Concerning this clonotype itself: What it binds is not known.

Findings of the study overall: By the study's own acknowledgment, its TCR sequencing and HLA analysis included relatively few individuals.

Sequencing of TCR beta, carried out with a high-throughput approach, was applied to CD8+ and CD4+ T cells from the blood. As controls, healthy donors matched for age and sex were used. From germline, CDR1 is SQVTM and CDR2 ANQGSEA. The CDR3 has 16 amino acids. V dropped 0 bases and J dropped 4 bases, with 17 bases sitting between them. Random hexamers primed reverse transcription of roughly 0.5 to 1 ug RNA. An immunoSEQ multiplex PCR generated amplified TCR beta CDR3 products spanning 54 Vbeta and 13 Jbeta. One entry per CDR3 protein, called by TCRdb with MiXCR from the immunoSEQ multiplex PCR reads. The sample lists roughly 150,000 distinct CDR3 sequences, around 93% occurring once.

The chain uses TRBV29-1 and TRBJ2-3; possible D gene TRBD2, 5 bases. The specimen sequenced was CD4+ T cells from PBMCs. This TCR was recovered from a human donor in good health. CDR3 nucleotides: TGCAGCGTTGAAGATTTGGTTGGCGGGCGCCCAGATACGCAGTATTTT. It codes for CSVEDLVGGRPDTQYF.